The 11 T cell receptor beta chains below all came from one sample that was sequenced in a study of tumor and adjacent non-tumor tissue in lung cancer. No cell sorting was done before RNA was extracted from the tissue. Distant lung tissue was collected more than 3 cm away from the tumor edge. Three rounds of nested PCR, following a modified ARM-PCR protocol, produced the TCRbeta library. MiXCR, applied by TCRdb to the multiplex PCR reads, yields one record per CDR3 protein. The table includes about 67,000 distinct CDR3 sequences, around 80% detected once. Sequenced input: distant non-tumor lung tissue. These receptors all come from a man aged 60 to 75 with non-small cell lung cancer.

The chain carries TRBV29-1 and TRBJ2-3; the match to TRBD2 covers 11 bases. Trimming took 5 bases from V and 5 from J; bases not matched to a gene: 12. Looked up from germline, CDR1 is SQVTM and CDR2 is ANQGSEA. The CDR3 sequence is 16 residues long. DNA for the CDR3: TGCAGCGTTATAAGAAGACTAGCGGGACCGGTAGATACGCAGTATTTT. Protein product: CSVIRRLAGPVDTQYF.

To note about this clonotype: A much larger clone lies a single base off, so this may be a read error. The V and J genes are TRBV5-6 and TRBJ2-6; TRBD1 matches 9 bases. The CDR3 consists of 18 residues. In germline, CDR1 is SGHDT, CDR2 YYEEEE. The CDR3 nucleotides read TGTGCCAGCAGATTGGGGGGGACAGGGTTCGCTGGGGCCAACGTCCTGACTTTC. Protein product: CASRLGGTGFAGANVLTF.

This clonotype has only a few counts. This may be a read error, as it is one base from a much larger clone. This chain uses TRBV5-1 with TRBJ2-3; TRBD2 matches 14 bases. The CDR3 loop spans 16 amino acids. Germline lookup yields CDR1 SGHRS and CDR2 YFSETQ. V lost 4 bases to trimming and J lost 6 bases; unmatched junction nucleotides: 7. The CDR3 DNA is TGCGCCAGCAGCAAGGGACTAGCGGGAGATGATGATACGCAGTATTTT. This translates into CASSKGLAGDDDTQYF.

Comments on this clonotype: Germline and junction disagree at one end, which may indicate a read error. V gene TRBV11-1 combines with J gene TRBJ2-1; the D is unclear. The CDR3 extends over 13 amino acids. The germline V gene encodes CDR1 SGHAT and CDR2 FQDESV (reference sequence). The CDR3 DNA sequence: TGCGCCGGCAGCGAAGGCTACGGCAATGAGCAGTTCTTC. This gives the protein CAGSEGYGNEQFF.

In its sample, this clonotype was seen once. Without the conserved terminal phenylalanine or tryptophan, this CDR3 likely stems from a read error. Because the CDR3's place on the DNA is in doubt, the DNA is left out and the CDR3 is given as listed by TCRdb. The V and J genes are TRBV5-5 and TRBJ2-7; no check of the table's D call, TRBD1, against the DNA was made. The CDR3 spans 15 amino acids, including both terminal residues. Looked up from germline, CDR1 is SGHKS and CDR2 is YYEKEE (reference sequence). The CDR3 region is CASSPGPGMGYEQYL.

In this sample, this clonotype turned up once. The V and J genes are TRBV11-1 and TRBJ2-2; D gene ambiguous. The CDR3 runs 14 residues. CDR1 SGHAT and CDR2 FQDESV come from the germline V gene (reference sequence). V lost 4 bases and J 14 bases, leaving 20 bases between the germline ends. CDR3 in DNA: TGTGCCAGCAGCTATATTAGTGGCACCTCGGACCTGTTTTTT. This codes for CASSYISGTSDLFF. Filled out from reference TRBV11-1 and TRBJ2-2, the complete variable domain reads EAEVAQSPRYKITEKSQAVAFWCDPISGHATLYWYRQILGQGPELLVQFQDESVVDDSQLPKDRFSAERLKGVDSTLKIQPAELGDSAMYLCASSYISGTSDLFFGEGSRLTVL.

This chain joins TRBV24-1 and TRBJ1-2, with D hard to call. The germline gives CDR1 KGHDR, CDR2 SFDVKD. This CDR3 comprises 13 residues. Trimming left V 9 bases short and J 7 bases short, with 17 bases between. The CDR3 here is CATRSGVDSGYTF. CDR3 bases: TGTGCCACCCGATCCGGAGTGGATAGTGGCTACACCTTC.

As concerns this clonotype: Here the CDR3 omits its conserved ending phenylalanine or tryptophan, so a read error is the likely source. The chain has TRBV4-2 and TRBJ2-3, with 7 bases matching TRBD1. There are 17 residues in the CDR3. The germline CDR1 and CDR2 sequences are LGHNA and YNFKEQ. For the CDR3, the DNA is TGTGCCAACAGCCAAGAGGGGGCCACACTCCGAATAGATACGCAGTATTAT. This gives the protein CANSQEGATLRIDTQYY.

As for this clonotype: This may be a read error, as it is one base from a much larger clone. CDR3 DNA sequence: TGCGCCAGCTGCATCTCCGGGACGGCGAACACTGAAGCTTTCTTT. This encodes CASCISGTANTEAFF. The chain carries TRBV5-1 and TRBJ1-1; tentative D call: TRBD1 (5 bases). Germline CDR1 reads SGHRS; CDR2 reads YFSETQ. The CDR3 is 15 residues long. Trimming cost V 7 bases and J 1 base, with 17 bases left between them.

The chain carries TRBV28 and TRBJ2-5; perhaps TRBD2 as D (6 bases). Trimming pared 7 bases from V and 0 bases from J, leaving 12 bases between. Germline V gives CDR1 MDHEN, CDR2 SYDVKM. The CDR3 covers 14 residues. The CDR3 coding sequence is TGTGCCAGCATCCCCGCGGGACACCAAGAGACCCAGTACTTC. This codes for CASIPAGHQETQYF. The complete variable domain, with remaining parts taken from reference TRBV28 and TRBJ2-5, reads DVKVTQSSRYLVKRTGEKVFLECVQDMDHENMFWYRQDPGLGLRLIYFSYDVKMKEKGDIPEGYSVSREKKERFSLILESASTNQTSMYLCASIPAGHQETQYFGPGTRLLVL.

The V and J genes are TRBV6-2 or TRBV6-3 and TRBJ2-7, with 8 positions matching TRBD2. V lost 10 bases to trimming and J lost 6 bases; unmatched junction nucleotides: 8. CDR1 MNHEY and CDR2 SVGEGT come from the germline V gene. The CDR3 covers 12 residues. CDR3 sequence reads: CANSYGGVEQYF. The CDR3 nucleotides are TGTGCCAACAGCTACGGGGGGGTCGAGCAGTACTTC.